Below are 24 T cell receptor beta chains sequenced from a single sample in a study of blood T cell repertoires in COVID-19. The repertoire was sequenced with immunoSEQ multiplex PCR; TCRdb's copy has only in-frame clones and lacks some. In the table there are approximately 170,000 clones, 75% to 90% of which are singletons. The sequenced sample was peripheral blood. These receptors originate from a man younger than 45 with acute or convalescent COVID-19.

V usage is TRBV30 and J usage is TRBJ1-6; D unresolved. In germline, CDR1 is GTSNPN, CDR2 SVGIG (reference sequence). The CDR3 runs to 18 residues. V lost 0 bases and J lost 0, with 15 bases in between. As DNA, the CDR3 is TGTGCCTGGAGTGTCCCTTTTCAGGTTGTCTCCTATAATTCACCCCTCCACTTT. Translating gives CAWSVPFQVVSYNSPLHF.

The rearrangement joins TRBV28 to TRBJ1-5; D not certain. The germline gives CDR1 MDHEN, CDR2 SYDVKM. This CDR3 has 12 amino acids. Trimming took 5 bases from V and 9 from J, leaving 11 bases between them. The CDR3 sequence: CASSRTFGPQHF. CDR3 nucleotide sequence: TGTGCCAGCAGTCGCACATTTGGGCCCCAGCATTTT.

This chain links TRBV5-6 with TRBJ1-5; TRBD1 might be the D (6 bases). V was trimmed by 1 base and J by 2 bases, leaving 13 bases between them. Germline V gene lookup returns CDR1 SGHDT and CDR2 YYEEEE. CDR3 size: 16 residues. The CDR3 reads CASSLTGFGGNQPQHF. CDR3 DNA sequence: TGTGCCAGCAGCTTGACAGGGTTTGGTGGCAATCAGCCCCAGCATTTT.

For the CDR3, the DNA is TGTGCCACCAGTGCTGGAGAACTCTATGGCTACACCTTC. Translating gives CATSAGELYGYTF. The chain recombines TRBV24-1 with TRBJ1-2, with no clear D. Trimming stripped 5 bases from V and 4 bases from J, with 10 bases between. The CDR3 runs 13 residues. Germline CDR1 KGHDR, CDR2 SFDVKD.

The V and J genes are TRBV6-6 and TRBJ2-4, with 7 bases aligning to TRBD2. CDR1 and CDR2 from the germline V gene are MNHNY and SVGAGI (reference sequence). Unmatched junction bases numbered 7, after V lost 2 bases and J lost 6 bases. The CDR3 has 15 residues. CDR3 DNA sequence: TGTGCCAGCAGTTACGGGGGGGGTGGTGGAAACATTCAGTACTTC. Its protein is CASSYGGGGGNIQYF.

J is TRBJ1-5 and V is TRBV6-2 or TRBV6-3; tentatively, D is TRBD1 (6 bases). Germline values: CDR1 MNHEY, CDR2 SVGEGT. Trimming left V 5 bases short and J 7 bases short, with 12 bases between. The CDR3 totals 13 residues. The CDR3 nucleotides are TGTGCCAGCAGTACAGGGTCGGGACAGCCCCAGCATTTT. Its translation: CASSTGSGQPQHF.

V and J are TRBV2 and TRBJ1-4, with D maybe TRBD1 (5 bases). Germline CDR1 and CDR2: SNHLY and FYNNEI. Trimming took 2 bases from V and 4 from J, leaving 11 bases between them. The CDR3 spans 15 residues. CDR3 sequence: CASSETWGGNEKLFF. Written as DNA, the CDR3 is TGTGCCAGCAGTGAAACGTGGGGGGGTAATGAAAAACTGTTTTTT.

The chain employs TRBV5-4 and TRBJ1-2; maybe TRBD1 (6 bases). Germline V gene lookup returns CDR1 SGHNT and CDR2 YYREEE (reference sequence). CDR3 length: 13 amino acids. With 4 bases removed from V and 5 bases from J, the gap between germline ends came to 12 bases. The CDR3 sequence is CASSPGVKYGYTF. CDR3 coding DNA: TGTGCCAGCAGCCCAGGGGTAAAGTATGGCTACACCTTC.

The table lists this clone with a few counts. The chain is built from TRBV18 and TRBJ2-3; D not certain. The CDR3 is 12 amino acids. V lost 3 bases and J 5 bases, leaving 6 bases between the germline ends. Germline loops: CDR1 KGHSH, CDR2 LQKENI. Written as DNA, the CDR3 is TGTGCCAGCTCACCCGACAAAGATACGCAGTATTTT. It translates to CASSPDKDTQYF.

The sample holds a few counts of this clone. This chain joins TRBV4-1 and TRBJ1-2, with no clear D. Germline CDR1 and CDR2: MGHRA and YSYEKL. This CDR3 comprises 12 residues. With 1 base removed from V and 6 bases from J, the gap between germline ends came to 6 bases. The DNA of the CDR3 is TGCGCCAGCAGCCAAGTGGCGGATGGCTACACCTTC. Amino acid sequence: CASSQVADGYTF.

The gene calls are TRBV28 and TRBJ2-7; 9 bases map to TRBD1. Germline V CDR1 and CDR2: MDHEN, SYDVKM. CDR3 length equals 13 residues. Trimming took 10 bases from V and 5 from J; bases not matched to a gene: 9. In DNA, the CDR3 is TGTGCCACCGCACAGGGGGCCGAGGACGAGCAGTACTTC. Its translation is CATAQGAEDEQYF.

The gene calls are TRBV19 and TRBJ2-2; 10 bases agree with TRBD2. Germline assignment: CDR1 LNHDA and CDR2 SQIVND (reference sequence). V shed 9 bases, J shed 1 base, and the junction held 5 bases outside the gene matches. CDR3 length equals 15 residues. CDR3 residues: CASSPSGRNTGELFF. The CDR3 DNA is TGTGCCAGCAGTCCTAGCGGGAGGAACACCGGGGAGCTGTTTTTT.

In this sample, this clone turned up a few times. The CDR3 protein is CASSITGGGEPQHF. In DNA, the CDR3 is TGTGCCAGTAGTATAACAGGGGGCGGGGAGCCCCAGCATTTT. This chain uses TRBV19 with TRBJ1-5, with TRBD1 identical over 9 bases. CDR1 and CDR2 from the germline V gene are LNHDA and SQIVND (reference sequence). With 2 bases clipped from V and 8 bases from J, the junction kept 4 bases outside the gene matches. The CDR3 sequence is 14 residues long.

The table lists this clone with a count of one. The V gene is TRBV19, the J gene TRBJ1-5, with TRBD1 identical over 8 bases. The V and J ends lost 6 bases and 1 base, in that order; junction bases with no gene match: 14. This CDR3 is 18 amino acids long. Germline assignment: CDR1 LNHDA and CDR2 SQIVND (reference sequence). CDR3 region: CASSPWSTGAASNQPQHF. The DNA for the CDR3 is TGTGCCAGTAGCCCGTGGTCGACAGGGGCGGCGAGCAATCAGCCCCAGCATTTT.

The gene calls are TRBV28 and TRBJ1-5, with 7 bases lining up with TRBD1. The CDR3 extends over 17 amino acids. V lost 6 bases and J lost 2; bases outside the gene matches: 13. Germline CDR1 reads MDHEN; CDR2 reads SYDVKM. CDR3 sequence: CASSANREGGRNQPQHF. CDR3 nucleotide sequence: TGTGCCAGCAGCGCCAACAGGGAAGGGGGCCGCAATCAGCCCCAGCATTTT.

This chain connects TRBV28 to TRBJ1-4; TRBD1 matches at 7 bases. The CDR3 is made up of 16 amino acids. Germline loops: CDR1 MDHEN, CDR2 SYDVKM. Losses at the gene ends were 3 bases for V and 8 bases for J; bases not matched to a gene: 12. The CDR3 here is CASSFQARGREEKLFF. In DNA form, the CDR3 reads TGTGCCAGCAGTTTTCAGGCTAGGGGGCGTGAAGAAAAACTGTTTTTT.

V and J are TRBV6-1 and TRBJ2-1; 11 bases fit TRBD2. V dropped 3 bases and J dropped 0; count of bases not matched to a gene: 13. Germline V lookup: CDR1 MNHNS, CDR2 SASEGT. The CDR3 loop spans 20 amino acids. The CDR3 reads CASSEKIPGLAVSSYNEQFF. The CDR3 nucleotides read TGTGCCAGCAGTGAGAAAATACCGGGACTAGCGGTAAGCTCCTACAATGAGCAGTTCTTC.

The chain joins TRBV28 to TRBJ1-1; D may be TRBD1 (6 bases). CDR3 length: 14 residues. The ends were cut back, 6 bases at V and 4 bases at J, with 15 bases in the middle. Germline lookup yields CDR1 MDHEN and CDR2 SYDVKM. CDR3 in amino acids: CASRQGQRRTEAFF. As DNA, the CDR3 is TGTGCCAGCAGGCAAGGACAGCGACGCACTGAAGCTTTCTTT.

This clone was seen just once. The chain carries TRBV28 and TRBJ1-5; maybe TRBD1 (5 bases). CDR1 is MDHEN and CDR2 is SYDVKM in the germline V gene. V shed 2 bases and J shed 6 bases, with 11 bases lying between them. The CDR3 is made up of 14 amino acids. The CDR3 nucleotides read TGTGCCAGCAGTTTACCCCAGGGTAGTCAGCCCCAGCATTTT. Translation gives CASSLPQGSQPQHF.

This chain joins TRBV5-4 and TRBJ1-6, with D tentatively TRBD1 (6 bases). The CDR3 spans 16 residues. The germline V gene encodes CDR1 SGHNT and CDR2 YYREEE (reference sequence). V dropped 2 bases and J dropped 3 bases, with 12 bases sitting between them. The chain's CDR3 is CASSFGGRRYNSPLHF. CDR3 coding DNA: TGTGCCAGCAGCTTCGGGGGGCGCCGCTATAATTCACCCCTCCACTTT. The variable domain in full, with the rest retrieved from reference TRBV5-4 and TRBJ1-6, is ETGVTQSPTHLIKTRGQQVTLRCSSQSGHNTVSWYQQALGQGPQFIFQYYREEENGRGNFPPRFSGLQFPNYSSELNVNALELDDSALYLCASSFGGRRYNSPLHFGNGTRLTVT.

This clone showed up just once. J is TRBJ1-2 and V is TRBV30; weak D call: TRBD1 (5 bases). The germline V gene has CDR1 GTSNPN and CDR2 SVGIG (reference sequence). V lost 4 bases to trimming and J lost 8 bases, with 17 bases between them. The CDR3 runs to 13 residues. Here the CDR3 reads CAWTPQAGYGYTF. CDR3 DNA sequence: TGTGCCTGGACTCCACAGGCAGGGTACGGCTACACCTTC.

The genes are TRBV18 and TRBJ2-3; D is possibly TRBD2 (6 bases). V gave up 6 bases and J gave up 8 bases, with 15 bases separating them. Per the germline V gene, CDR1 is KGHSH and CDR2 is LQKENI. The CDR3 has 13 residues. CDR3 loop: CASSLEVEGTQYF. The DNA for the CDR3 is TGTGCCAGCTCCCTAGAGGTGGAGGGTACGCAGTATTTT.

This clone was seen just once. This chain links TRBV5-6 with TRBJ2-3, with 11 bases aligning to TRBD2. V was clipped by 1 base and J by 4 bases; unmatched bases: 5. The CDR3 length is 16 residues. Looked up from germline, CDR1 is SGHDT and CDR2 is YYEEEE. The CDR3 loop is CASSLTSGSPADTQYF. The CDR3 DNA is TGTGCCAGCAGCTTGACTAGCGGGAGCCCAGCAGATACGCAGTATTTT.

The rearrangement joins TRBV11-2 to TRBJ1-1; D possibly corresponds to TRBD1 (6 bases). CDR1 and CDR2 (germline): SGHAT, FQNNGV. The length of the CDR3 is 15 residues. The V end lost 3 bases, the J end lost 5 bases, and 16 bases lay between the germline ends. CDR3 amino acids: CASSFKWGGATEAFF. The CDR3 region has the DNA TGTGCCAGCAGCTTTAAATGGGGGGGCGCGACTGAAGCTTTCTTT.